The rows below give T cell receptor beta chains drawn from one sample of a study of shared clonotypes between healthy human individuals. TCRdb keeps only in-frame clones here, not all; method: immunoSEQ multiplex PCR. The repertoire consists of around 500,000 clones, with 79% occurring once and the leading ten covering about an eighth. The sequenced sample was PBMCs. Receptors originate from a woman aged 40-49 years in good health. Some clones in this sample may be carry-over from other donors' samples. The CDR3 runs from the conserved cysteine through the conserved F or W. The D gene is left open where the match is weak. The size of a clone is reported for some rows only, either as once, few or many, or as a class for expanded clones.

size	D	J	V	DNA	CDR3
once	-	TRBJ2-3	TRBV5-6	TGTGCCAGCAGGCGACAGGGCACAGATACGCAGTATTTT	CASRRQGTDTQYF
-	-	TRBJ2-5	TRBV28	TGTGCCAGCTTGGGGGCCTGGGAGACCCAGTACTTC	CASLGAWETQYF
-	TRBD1	TRBJ1-2	TRBV5-1	TGCGCCAGCAGCGGGGGACAGGGGCAAGGGTATGGCTACACCTTC	CASSGGQGQGYGYTF
-	TRBD1	TRBJ2-7	TRBV2	TGTGCCAGCAGGACAGGACAGGGTCGGACCTACGAGCAGTACTTC	CASRTGQGRTYEQYF
-	TRBD1	TRBJ1-2	TRBV18	TGTGCCAGCTCCGAGACAGGGAAGGACTATGGCTACACCTTC	CASSETGKDYGYTF
-	TRBD2	TRBJ2-3	TRBV7-9	TGTGCCAGCAGCTTAGGAGCGGGAGGGGTCACAGATACGCAGTATTTT	CASSLGAGGVTDTQYF
-	-	TRBJ1-1	TRBV4-2	TGTGCCAGCAGCCAAGATCTCTCAGCCATGAACACTGAAGCTTTCTTT	CASSQDLSAMNTEAFF
-	-	TRBJ2-7	TRBV7-2	TGTGCCAGCAGCTTGTCTTTGTATGTCGACTACGAGCAGTACTTC	CASSLSLYVDYEQYF
-	-	TRBJ2-1	TRBV4-3	TGCGCCAGCAGCCAATCATTACTAGGAGAGGTCTACAATGAGCAGTTCTTC	CASSQSLLGEVYNEQFF
-	TRBD1	TRBJ1-4	TRBV9	TGTGCCAGCAGCGGAGGGACAGATCCAACTAATGAAAAACTGTTTTTT	CASSGGTDPTNEKLFF
-	TRBD2	TRBJ2-7	TRBV7-6	TGTGCCAGCACCATGGGACTAGCGGGAGCCCCGGGTGAGCAGTACTTC	CASTMGLAGAPGEQYF
-	-	TRBJ1-5	TRBV2	TGTGCCAGCAGGGGTTGGGGCAATCAGCCCCAGCATTTT	CASRGWGNQPQHF
-	-	TRBJ2-7	TRBV9	TGTGCCAGCAGCCCAGGGTTCTCCTACGAGCAGTACTTC	CASSPGFSYEQYF
-	-	TRBJ2-2	TRBV5-4	TGTGCCAGCAGCTTGACAGCTAACACCGGGGAGCTGTTTTTT	CASSLTANTGELFF
-	-	TRBJ2-2	TRBV27	TGTGCCAGCAGTAGGGGCAGGACCGGGGAGCTGTTTTTT	CASSRGRTGELFF
-	TRBD2	TRBJ2-1	TRBV28	TGTGCCAGTTATTCTCCCCGACTAGCGGTCCGTCATGAGCAGTTCTTC	CASYSPRLAVRHEQFF
many	TRBD1	TRBJ2-2	TRBV19	TGTGCCAGTAGAAAGGGACAGTTCCTCGACACCGGGGAGCTGTTTTTT	CASRKGQFLDTGELFF
-	-	TRBJ1-4	TRBV19	TGTGCCAGTAGTGCGGGGGCCACGGTGTTTTTT	CASSAGATVFF
-	TRBD2	TRBJ2-1	TRBV4-2	TGTGCCAGCAGCCAAGAGGTCGCTGCGGGAGGGCCTTGGAATGAGCAGTTCTTC	CASSQEVAAGGPWNEQFF
-	TRBD1	TRBJ2-3	TRBV28	TGTGCCAGCAGCCGGACAGGGGGTTACACAGATACGCAGTATTTT	CASSRTGGYTDTQYF
-	-	TRBJ1-1	TRBV30	TGTGCCGGGACAAGTACTGTCCCCGAAGCTTTCTTT	CAGTSTVPEAFF
-	TRBD1	TRBJ2-3	TRBV27	TGTGCCAGCAGTTTACAGGGGGCACGGACAGATACGCAGTATTTT	CASSLQGARTDTQYF
-	-	TRBJ1-4	TRBV5-1	TGCGCCAGCAGCTTGGGGAGCTATAATGAAAAACTGTTTTTT	CASSLGSYNEKLFF
-	-	TRBJ1-1	TRBV5-1	TGCGCCACCTCCACCGGGGAGAGAAACACTGAAGCTTTCTTT	CATSTGERNTEAFF
-	-	TRBJ2-1	TRBV7-3	TGTGCCAGCAGCCCCCTCGGCGTAGAGGGAAGCTCCTACAATGAGCAGTTCTTC	CASSPLGVEGSSYNEQFF
few	-	TRBJ2-2	TRBV29-1	TGCAGCGTTGCTAGACACCCGAACACCGGGGAGCTGTTTTTT	CSVARHPNTGELFF
-	-	TRBJ2-5	TRBV6-5	TGTGCCAGCAGTTCTAACAGCCTAATGGGAGAGACCCAGTACTTC	CASSSNSLMGETQYF
few	-	TRBJ1-2	TRBV6-6	TGTGCCAGCACGACAGGCTATGGCTACACCTTC	CASTTGYGYTF
once	-	TRBJ1-1	TRBV5-1	TGCGCCAGCAGCCCGGGTATGCAGTATTCGAACACTGAAGCTTTCTTT	CASSPGMQYSNTEAFF
-	-	TRBJ2-3	TRBV19	TGTGCCAGTAGTATAGGGGGGTTAGGAGATACGCAGTATTTT	CASSIGGLGDTQYF
-	TRBD1	TRBJ1-1	TRBV28	TGTGCCAGCTGGGACAGTTCGAACACTGAAGCTTTCTTT	CASWDSSNTEAFF
-	-	TRBJ1-5	TRBV2	TGTGCCAGCAGTGAAGCGGGGACCGGAAACAATCAGCCCCAGCATTTT	CASSEAGTGNNQPQHF
-	-	TRBJ2-7	TRBV4-1	TGCGCCAGCAGACCGATCCAGGGGTCTGGGGAGCAGTACTTC	CASRPIQGSGEQYF
-	-	TRBJ1-2	TRBV28	TGTGCCAGCAGTTTATCCTGGGGTACCTATGGCTACACCTTC	CASSLSWGTYGYTF
-	-	TRBJ2-7	TRBV11-1	TGTGCCAGCAGCCCCGACGGGCCAACCTACGAGCAGTACTTC	CASSPDGPTYEQYF
-	-	TRBJ1-4	TRBV2	TGTGCCAGCAGCGCCTGGGGGGAATTTAATGAAAAACTGTTTTTT	CASSAWGEFNEKLFF
-	-	TRBJ2-2	TRBV5-4	TGTGCCAGCAGCTACGAACTAGCGGCAGGGGGGACCGGGGAGCTGTTTTTT	CASSYELAAGGTGELFF
-	TRBD2	TRBJ2-1	TRBV11-1	TGTGCCAGCAGCCCGAGGGGACTAGCGGGCTACAATGAGCAGTTCTTC	CASSPRGLAGYNEQFF
few	TRBD1	TRBJ1-2	TRBV25-1	TGTGCCAGCAGTGACCCGTCACAGGGGGCGTATGGCTACACCTTC	CASSDPSQGAYGYTF
-	-	TRBJ1-3	TRBV7-8	TGTGCCAGCAGCTTATCAGGCGGAAACACCATATATTTT	CASSLSGGNTIYF
once	-	TRBJ2-2	TRBV6-5	TGTGCCAGCTCTAGAGGTCGGAGCACCGGGGAGCTGTTTTTT	CASSRGRSTGELFF
few	TRBD2	TRBJ2-5	TRBV6-1	TGTGCCAGCAGTGAGCTCAGCGGGAGGGGGGAAGAGACCCAGTACTTC	CASSELSGRGEETQYF
-	-	TRBJ2-1	TRBV2	TGTGCCAGCAGGTCTGGCAATGAGCAGTTCTTC	CASRSGNEQFF
-	-	TRBJ2-7	TRBV4-1	TGCGCCAGCAGCCAATACGGACAGAGGCCTACCTACGAGCAGTACTTC	CASSQYGQRPTYEQYF
few	-	TRBJ2-5	TRBV6-6	TGTGCCAGCAGTTACTCCCCTACAATTGAGACCCAGTACTTC	CASSYSPTIETQYF
many	-	TRBJ2-2	TRBV7-3	TGTGCCAGCAGCCCACCTGGTGGATACGGGGAGCTGTTTTTT	CASSPPGGYGELFF
-	-	TRBJ2-1	TRBV5-4	TGTGCCAGCAGCCAAGGCGGCCCCAGCAATGAGCAGTTCTTC	CASSQGGPSNEQFF
few	-	TRBJ2-7	TRBV4-1	TGCGCCAGCAGCCAGTGGACAACTAACTACGAGCAGTACTTC	CASSQWTTNYEQYF
-	TRBD1	TRBJ1-5	TRBV7-2	TGTGCCAGCAGCGACAGGGATCAGCCCCAGCATTTT	CASSDRDQPQHF
-	-	TRBJ1-2	TRBV27	TGTGCCAGCAGTTTGGCCCTGGGGGGTGGCTACACCTTC	CASSLALGGGYTF
-	-	TRBJ1-3	TRBV5-1	TGCGCCAGCAGCTTGATAGGGACCAGCTCTGGAAACACCATATATTTT	CASSLIGTSSGNTIYF
-	TRBD2	TRBJ2-1	TRBV4-1	TGCGCCAGCAGGCTAGCGGGAGAATGGTTTGAGCAGTTCTTC	CASRLAGEWFEQFF
-	TRBD2	TRBJ2-7	TRBV5-1	TGCGCCAGCAGCCCACTAGCGGGGTCCTACGAGCAGTACTTC	CASSPLAGSYEQYF
-	-	TRBJ2-7	TRBV5-1	TGCGCCAGCAGCTCAGATCCGGGACCCCAATACGAGCAGTACTTC	CASSSDPGPQYEQYF
once	-	TRBJ2-7	TRBV2	TGTGCCAGCAGTGAACAGCGGGCACCCTACGAGCAGTACTTC	CASSEQRAPYEQYF